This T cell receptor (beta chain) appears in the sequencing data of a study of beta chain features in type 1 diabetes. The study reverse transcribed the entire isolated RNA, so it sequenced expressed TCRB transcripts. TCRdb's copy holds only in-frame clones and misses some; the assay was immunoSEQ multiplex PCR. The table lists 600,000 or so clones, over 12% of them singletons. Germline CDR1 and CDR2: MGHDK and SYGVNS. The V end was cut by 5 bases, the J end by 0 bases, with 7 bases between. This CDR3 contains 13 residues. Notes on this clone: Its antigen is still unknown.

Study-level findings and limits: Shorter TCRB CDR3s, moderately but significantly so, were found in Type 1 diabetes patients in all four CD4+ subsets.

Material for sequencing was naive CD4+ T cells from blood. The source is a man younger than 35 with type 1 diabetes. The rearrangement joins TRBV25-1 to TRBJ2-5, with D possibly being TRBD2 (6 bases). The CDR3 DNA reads TGTGCCAGCAGTTGGGGGGACCAAGAGACCCAGTACTTC. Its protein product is CASSWGDQETQYF.